This paragraph reports one TCR beta chain. The sort gate was single viable CD3+CD4+CD8-CD45RO+ cells for memory CD4+ T cells. This record belongs to a study of memory CD4+ T cells and cytomegalovirus serostatus. Sequencing used immunoSEQ multiplex PCR; TCRdb keeps in-frame clones, though not all of them. The sample has 40,000 to 45,000 clones, over 65% seen once. Sequencing input: memory CD4+ T cells from blood. This TCR was sampled from an adult in good health and CMV-seronegative.

CDR3 in amino acids: CASSLFSTGELFF. The CDR3 DNA follows: TGTGCCAGCAGTTTATTCTCCACCGGGGAGCTGTTTTTT. The chain recombines TRBV27 with TRBJ2-2; D is uncertain. V was trimmed by 1 base and J by 4 bases, leaving 4 bases between them. Per the germline V gene, CDR1 is MNHEY and CDR2 is SMNVEV (reference sequence). CDR3 size: 13 residues.